This passage covers 21 T cell receptor beta chains from one sample sequenced in a study of control samples from healthy donors and cancer patients. Here immunoSEQ multiplex PCR was the method, and the copy in TCRdb shows in-frame clones only, minus some. The sample contains about 53,000 clones, roughly nine tenths of which appear only once. Sequenced sample: PBMCs. The receptors derive from a man in his sixties with head and neck cancer.

The rearrangement joins TRBV19 to TRBJ2-7, with 9 bases fitting TRBD1. The CDR3 has 15 residues. V shed 5 bases and J 7 bases; nucleotides not matched to a gene: 12. The germline V gene has CDR1 LNHDA and CDR2 SQIVND (reference sequence). The DNA of the CDR3 is TGTGCCAGTAGTGCCTCGGGACAGGGTTTTCAGGAGCAGTACTTC. Protein product: CASSASGQGFQEQYF.

This clone was detected once. As DNA, the CDR3 is TGTGCCAGCAGTTACGGAACCAATTCACCCCTCCACTTT. Its protein product is CASSYGTNSPLHF. The rearrangement joins TRBV12-1 to TRBJ1-6. TRBV12-1 is a pseudogene. The CDR3 is 13 amino acids.

The V gene is TRBV28, the J gene TRBJ2-1; 7 bases match TRBD2. Germline V lookup: CDR1 MDHEN, CDR2 SYDVKM. Trimming took 0 bases from V and 8 from J; bases not matched to a gene: 10. The CDR3 has 16 amino acids. The CDR3 nucleotides read TGTGCCAGCAGTTTATGGGGAGGGGCGCGTATCGATGAGCAGTTCTTC. This gives the protein CASSLWGGARIDEQFF.

This clone is a singleton in its sample. This chain links TRBV4-1 with TRBJ1-2, with D unclear. V was shortened by 4 bases and J by 6 bases, with 15 bases between the two germline ends. This CDR3 has 14 amino acids. From germline, CDR1 is MGHRA and CDR2 YSYEKL. The chain's CDR3 is CASSPLGAFNGYTF. The CDR3 DNA reads TGCGCCAGCAGCCCCCTGGGCGCGTTCAATGGCTACACCTTC.

The rearrangement uses TRBV25-1 and TRBJ2-7; D is uncertain. CDR3 length equals 11 residues. Trimming took 7 bases from V and 3 from J, leaving 7 bases between them. The germline CDR1 and CDR2 sequences are MGHDK and SYGVNS. The CDR3: CASTSNYEQYF. CDR3 DNA sequence: TGTGCCAGCACATCGAACTACGAGCAGTACTTC.

V and J are TRBV5-4 and TRBJ2-3, with a weak D call TRBD2 (6 bases). The germline gives CDR1 SGHNT, CDR2 YYREEE (reference sequence). CDR3 size: 15 residues. V was shortened by 2 bases and J by 2 bases, with 12 bases between the two germline ends. CDR3 nucleotide sequence: TGTGCCAGCAGCTTCTTAGCGGAGTCCACAGATACGCAGTATTTT. Its protein is CASSFLAESTDTQYF.

This chain links TRBV28 with TRBJ1-5; D remains unclear. This CDR3 is built from 12 residues. The ends were cut back, 5 bases at V and 4 bases at J, with 6 bases in the middle. CDR1 is MDHEN and CDR2 is SYDVKM in the germline V gene. The CDR3 DNA reads TGTGCCAGCAGTCCACTTAATCAGCCCCAGCATTTT. Residues: CASSPLNQPQHF.

This clone was recorded a few times. The chain joins TRBV7-2 to TRBJ2-5; 12 positions agree with TRBD1. Looked up from germline, CDR1 is SGHTA and CDR2 is FQGNSA. The CDR3 covers 18 residues. Losses at the gene ends were 5 bases for V and 1 base for J; bases not matched to a gene: 11. DNA for the CDR3: TGTGCCAGCAGCCCGGGACAGGGGGCGAGTTCGGGCCAAGAGACCCAGTACTTC. Protein sequence: CASSPGQGASSGQETQYF.

V and J are TRBV6-2 or TRBV6-3 and TRBJ2-3; TRBD1 matches at 8 bases. The CDR3 has 16 amino acids. Unmatched junction bases numbered 11, after V lost 6 bases and J lost 3 bases. Per the germline V gene, CDR1 is MNHEY and CDR2 is SVGEGT. The CDR3 loop reads CASSPPPGQVTDTQYF. The DNA for the CDR3 is TGTGCCAGCAGCCCCCCTCCGGGACAGGTGACAGATACGCAGTATTTT.

V usage is TRBV3-1 (or the pseudogene TRBV3-2) and J usage is TRBJ2-7, with 12 bases lining up with TRBD2. V lost 4 bases, J lost 3 bases, and 10 bases stayed unmatched. Germline V gives CDR1 LGHDT, CDR2 YNNKEL (reference sequence). The CDR3 extends over 17 amino acids. Written as DNA, the CDR3 is TGTGCCAGCAGCCCCCACCCGACTAGCGGGAGACACTACGAGCAGTACTTC. Its protein product is CASSPHPTSGRHYEQYF.

V and J are TRBV25-1 and TRBJ1-5; D might be TRBD1 (5 bases). V was pared by 9 bases and J by 3 bases, with 15 bases between. The germline V gene has CDR1 MGHDK and CDR2 SYGVNS. The CDR3 is made up of 14 amino acids. The CDR3 loop is CASSGAGYNQPQHF. DNA of the CDR3: TGTGCCAGTTCCGGGGCAGGGTACAATCAGCCCCAGCATTTT.

The rearrangement uses TRBV23-1 and TRBJ1-5, with TRBD1 identical over 9 bases. TRBV23-1 falls under the ORF class, with uncertain function. The CDR3 is made up of 16 amino acids. The V gene end was trimmed by 1 base and the J gene end by 3 bases; junction bases not matched to a gene: 4. CDR3 DNA: TGCGCCAGCAGTCAATTTGACAGGGGGGTCAATCAGCCCCAGCATTTT. Translated: CASSQFDRGVNQPQHF.

The genes are TRBV7-3 and TRBJ2-5; the D is unclear. This CDR3 region has 14 residues. Germline V CDR1 and CDR2: SGHTA, FQGTGA. Between the trimmed V and J ends, which lost 1 base and 10 bases, there was a span of 16 bases. The CDR3 loop is CASSLNVPLDNQYF. In DNA form, the CDR3 reads TGTGCCAGCAGCTTAAACGTCCCCCTCGACAACCAGTACTTC.

This sequence joins TRBV10-3 and TRBJ2-1; 9 bases line up with TRBD1. Germline assignment: CDR1 ENHRY and CDR2 SYGVKD. The CDR3 is made up of 15 amino acids. The V segment lost 7 bases and the J segment 5 bases; nucleotides outside the gene matches: 9. The CDR3 DNA sequence: TGTGCCATCAATCGAGGACAGGGGTTTAACAATGAGCAGTTCTTC. As protein: CAINRGQGFNNEQFF.

The genes are TRBV18 and TRBJ2-2, with D possibly being TRBD2 (6 bases). Germline loops: CDR1 KGHSH, CDR2 LQKENI. The CDR3 is made up of 14 amino acids. V gave up 1 base and J gave up 3 bases, with 6 bases separating them. CDR3 protein: CASSPRGDTGELFF. The CDR3 DNA follows: TGTGCCAGCTCACCACGGGGGGACACCGGGGAGCTGTTTTTT.

This clone was counted a single time. The chain recombines TRBV9 with TRBJ2-7; 9 positions agree with TRBD2. V lost 0 bases, J lost 6 bases, and 7 bases stayed unmatched. This CDR3 has 15 residues. Per the germline V gene, CDR1 is SGDLS and CDR2 is YYNGEE. DNA for the CDR3: TGTGCCAGCAGCGTAGCTGGCGGGGGGGCCGCCGAGCAGTACTTC. Protein sequence: CASSVAGGGAAEQYF.

The V call is TRBV27, the J call TRBJ2-7, with no clear D. CDR3 length equals 9 residues. V lost 8 bases, J lost 3 bases, and 2 bases lay in between. From germline, CDR1 is MNHEY and CDR2 SMNVEV (reference sequence). CDR3 DNA: TGTGCCAGCGGCTACGAGCAGTACTTC. Its translation: CASGYEQYF.

The V call is TRBV4-3, the J call TRBJ2-2, with D possibly matching TRBD1 (5 bases). CDR3 size: 16 residues. Germline V lookup: CDR1 LGHNA, CDR2 YSLEER. V lost 2 bases, J lost 3 bases, and 13 bases lay in between. The chain's CDR3 is CASSQRKGPYTGELFF. Written as DNA, the CDR3 is TGCGCCAGCAGCCAAAGAAAGGGGCCCTACACCGGGGAGCTGTTTTTT.

The chain combines TRBV7-2 with TRBJ2-5; 12 bases align to TRBD1. Germline lookup yields CDR1 SGHTA and CDR2 FQGNSA. V shed 3 bases and J 5 bases; nucleotides not matched to a gene: 4. The length of the CDR3 is 15 residues. The CDR3 spells CASSFRDRGQETQYF. The CDR3, as DNA: TGTGCCAGCAGCTTCCGGGACAGGGGGCAGGAGACCCAGTACTTC.

The V and J genes are TRBV4-2 and TRBJ2-3, with 10 bases aligning to TRBD1. The length of the CDR3 is 15 residues. Germline-derived CDR1 and CDR2 are LGHNA and YNFKEQ. The trim removed 4 bases at V and 5 bases at J, leaving 6 bases unmatched. CDR3: CASSPRQGARDTQYF. For the CDR3, the DNA is TGTGCCAGCAGCCCCAGACAGGGGGCGCGAGATACGCAGTATTTT.

This chain joins TRBV4-2 and TRBJ1-6, with a weak D call TRBD1 (5 bases). Between the trimmed V and J ends, which lost 0 bases and 3 bases, there was a span of 15 bases. The CDR3 sequence is 18 residues long. Germline assignment: CDR1 LGHNA and CDR2 YNFKEQ. CDR3 in amino acids: CASSQDLIGGSYNSPLHF. The CDR3 nucleotides read TGTGCCAGCAGCCAAGATCTCATCGGGGGAAGCTATAATTCACCCCTCCACTTT.